This T cell receptor beta chain was profiled in a study of blood T cell repertoires in COVID-19. This CDR3 is 14 amino acids long. Germline values: CDR1 MNHEY, CDR2 SVGAGI. V was pared by 6 bases and J by 2 bases, with 7 bases of the junction left unmatched. In the original workflow: Estimates of nucleated cell counts were drawn from the amplification of reference gene primers. The assay was immunoSEQ multiplex PCR, and TCRdb's table has in-frame clones only and misses some. D and trimming were read from the DNA, whereas the V and J calls and clone size are those reported in that table. The sample has 300,000 or so clones, around 90% seen once.

This TCR was sampled from a man between 70 and 80 years old with acute or convalescent COVID-19. The chain recombines TRBV6-5 with TRBJ2-7; the match to TRBD2 covers 7 bases. Sample: peripheral blood. The CDR3 DNA reads as TGTGCCAGCAGGCTACTAGCGTTAACCTACGAGCAGTACTTC. As protein: CASRLLALTYEQYF.